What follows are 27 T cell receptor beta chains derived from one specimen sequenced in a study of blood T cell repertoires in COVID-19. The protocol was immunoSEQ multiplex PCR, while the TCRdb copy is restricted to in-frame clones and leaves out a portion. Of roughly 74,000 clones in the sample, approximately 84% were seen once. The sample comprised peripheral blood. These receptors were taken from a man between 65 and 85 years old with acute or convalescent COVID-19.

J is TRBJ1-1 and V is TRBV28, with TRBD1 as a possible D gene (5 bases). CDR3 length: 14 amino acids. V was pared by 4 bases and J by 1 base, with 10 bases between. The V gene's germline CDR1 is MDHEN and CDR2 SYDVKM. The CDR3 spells CASSYPGGNTEAFF. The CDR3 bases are TGTGCCAGCAGTTACCCGGGGGGGAACACTGAAGCTTTCTTT.

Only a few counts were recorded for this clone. The CDR3 DNA follows: TGTGCCAGCAGCCAATTTGCGACAGGTGCCAATGAGCAGTTCTTC. This encodes CASSQFATGANEQFF. The chain is built from TRBV3-1 (or the pseudogene TRBV3-2) and TRBJ2-1; maybe TRBD1 (6 bases). Germline V lookup: CDR1 LGHDT, CDR2 YNNKEL (reference sequence). V was trimmed by 2 bases and J by 6 bases, leaving 14 bases between them. The CDR3 is 15 residues long.

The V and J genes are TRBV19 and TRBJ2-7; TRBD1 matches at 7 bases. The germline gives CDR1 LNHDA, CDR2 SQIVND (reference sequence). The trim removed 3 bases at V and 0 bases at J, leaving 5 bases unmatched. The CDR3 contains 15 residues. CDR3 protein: CASSIMTGSSYEQYF. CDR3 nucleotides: TGTGCCAGTAGTATCATGACAGGGAGCTCCTACGAGCAGTACTTC. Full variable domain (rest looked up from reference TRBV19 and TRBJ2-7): DGGITQSPKYLFRKEGQNVTLSCEQNLNHDAMYWYRQDPGQGLRLIYYSQIVNDFQKGDIAEGYSVSREKKESFPLTVTSAQKNPTAFYLCASSIMTGSSYEQYFGPGTRLTVT.

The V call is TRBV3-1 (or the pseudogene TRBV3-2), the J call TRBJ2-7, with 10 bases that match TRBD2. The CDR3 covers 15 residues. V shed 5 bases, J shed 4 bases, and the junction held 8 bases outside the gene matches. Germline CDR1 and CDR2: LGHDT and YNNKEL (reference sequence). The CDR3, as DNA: TGTGCCAGCAGCTTCCCGGGGACTAGCGTATACGAGCAGTACTTC. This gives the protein CASSFPGTSVYEQYF.

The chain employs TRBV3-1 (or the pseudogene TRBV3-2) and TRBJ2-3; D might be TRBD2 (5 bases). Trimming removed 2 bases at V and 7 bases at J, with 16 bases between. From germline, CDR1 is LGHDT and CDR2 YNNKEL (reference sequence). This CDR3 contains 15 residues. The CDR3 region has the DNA TGTGCCAGCAGCCAACCTCAGACTACAAAGAATACGCAGTATTTT. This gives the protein CASSQPQTTKNTQYF.

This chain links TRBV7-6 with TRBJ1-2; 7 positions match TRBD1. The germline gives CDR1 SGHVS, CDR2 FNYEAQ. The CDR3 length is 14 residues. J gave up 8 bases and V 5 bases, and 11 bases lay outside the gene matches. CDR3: CASSPTGQSGGYTF. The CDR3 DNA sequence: TGTGCCAGCAGCCCGACGGGACAGTCTGGCGGCTACACCTTC. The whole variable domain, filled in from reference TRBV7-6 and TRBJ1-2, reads GAGVSQSPRYKVTKRGQDVALRCDPISGHVSLYWYRQALGQGPEFLTYFNYEAQQDKSGLPNDRFSAERPEGSISTLTIQRTEQRDSAMYRCASSPTGQSGGYTFGSGTRLTVV.

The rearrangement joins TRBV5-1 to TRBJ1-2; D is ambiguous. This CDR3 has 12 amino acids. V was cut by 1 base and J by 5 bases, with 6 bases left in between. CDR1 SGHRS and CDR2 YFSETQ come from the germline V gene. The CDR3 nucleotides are TGCGCCAGCAGCTTGACGGGTTATGGCTACACCTTC. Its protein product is CASSLTGYGYTF.

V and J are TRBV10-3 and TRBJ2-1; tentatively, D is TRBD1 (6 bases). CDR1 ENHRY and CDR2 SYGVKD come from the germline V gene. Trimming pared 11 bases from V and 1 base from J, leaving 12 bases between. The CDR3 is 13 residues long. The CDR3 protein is CASGQLSYNEQFF. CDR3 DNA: TGTGCCTCAGGACAGCTGTCCTACAATGAGCAGTTCTTC.

The CDR3 DNA sequence: TGTGCCAGCAGGCCTCCGGGACTAGGGGCCTACAATGAGCAGTTCTTC. Translated, it gives CASRPPGLGAYNEQFF. This sequence joins TRBV28 and TRBJ2-1, with 8 bases aligning to TRBD2. CDR3 length equals 16 residues. J gave up 2 bases and V 6 bases, and 9 bases lay outside the gene matches. Germline values: CDR1 MDHEN, CDR2 SYDVKM.

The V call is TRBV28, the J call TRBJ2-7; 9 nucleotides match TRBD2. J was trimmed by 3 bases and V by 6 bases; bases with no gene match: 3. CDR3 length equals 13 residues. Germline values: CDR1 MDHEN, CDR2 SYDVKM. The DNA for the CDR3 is TGTGCCAGCAGAGTTAGCGGGAGCTACGAGCAGTACTTC. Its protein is CASRVSGSYEQYF.

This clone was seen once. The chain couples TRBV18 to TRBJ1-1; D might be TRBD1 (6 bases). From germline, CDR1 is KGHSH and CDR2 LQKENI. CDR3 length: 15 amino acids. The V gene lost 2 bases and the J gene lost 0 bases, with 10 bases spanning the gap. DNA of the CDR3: TGTGCCAGCTCACCAGTCGGACAGTTGAACACTGAAGCTTTCTTT. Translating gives CASSPVGQLNTEAFF.

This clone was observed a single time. CDR3 in DNA: TGTGCCAGCAGCTTAGAGTATGCCGGGGGAAAACTGTTTTTT. Encoded protein: CASSLEYAGGKLFF. The chain joins TRBV11-2 to TRBJ1-4, with D perhaps TRBD1 (5 bases). V lost 0 bases and J lost 10, with 12 bases in between. Germline CDR1 reads SGHAT; CDR2 reads FQNNGV. The CDR3 has 14 amino acids.

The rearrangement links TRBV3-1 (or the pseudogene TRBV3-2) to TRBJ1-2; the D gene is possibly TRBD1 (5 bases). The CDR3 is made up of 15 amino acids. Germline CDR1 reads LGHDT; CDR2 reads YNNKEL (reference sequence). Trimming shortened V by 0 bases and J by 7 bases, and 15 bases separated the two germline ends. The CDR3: CASSQEDRLLVGYTF. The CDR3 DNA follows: TGTGCCAGCAGCCAAGAAGACAGATTGCTCGTTGGCTACACCTTC.

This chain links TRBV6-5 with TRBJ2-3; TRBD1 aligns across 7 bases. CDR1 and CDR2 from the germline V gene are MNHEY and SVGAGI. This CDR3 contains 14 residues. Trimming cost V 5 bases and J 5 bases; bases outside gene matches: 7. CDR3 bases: TGTGCCAGCAGTATCGGGACAGTACGAGATACGCAGTATTTT. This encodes CASSIGTVRDTQYF.

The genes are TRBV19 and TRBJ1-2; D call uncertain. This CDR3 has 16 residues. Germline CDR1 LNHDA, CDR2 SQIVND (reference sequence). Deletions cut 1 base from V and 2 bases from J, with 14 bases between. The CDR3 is CASSIAARGPNYGYTF. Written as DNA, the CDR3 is TGTGCCAGTAGTATAGCAGCGAGAGGGCCGAACTATGGCTACACCTTC.

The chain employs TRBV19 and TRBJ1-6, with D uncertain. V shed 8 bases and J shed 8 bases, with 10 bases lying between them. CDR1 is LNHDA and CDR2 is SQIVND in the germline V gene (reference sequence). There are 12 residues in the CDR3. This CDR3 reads CASQELYSPLHF. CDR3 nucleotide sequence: TGTGCCAGTCAAGAACTTTATTCACCCCTCCACTTT.

This chain's CDR3 is CASSQDLQGPRSQDTQYF. CDR3 bases: TGCGCCAGCAGCCAAGATCTGCAGGGGCCAAGGAGTCAAGATACGCAGTATTTT. The chain carries TRBV4-3 and TRBJ2-3; D possibly corresponds to TRBD1 (6 bases). The CDR3 length is 18 residues. CDR1 and CDR2 (germline): LGHNA, YSLEER. The V end lost 0 bases, the J end lost 5 bases, and 21 bases lay between the germline ends.

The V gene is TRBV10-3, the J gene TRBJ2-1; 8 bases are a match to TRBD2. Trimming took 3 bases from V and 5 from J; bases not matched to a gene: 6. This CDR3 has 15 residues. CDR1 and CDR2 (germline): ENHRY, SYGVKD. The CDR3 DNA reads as TGTGCCATCAGTGACTCGGCGGGAGGTAACAATGAGCAGTTCTTC. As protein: CAISDSAGGNNEQFF.

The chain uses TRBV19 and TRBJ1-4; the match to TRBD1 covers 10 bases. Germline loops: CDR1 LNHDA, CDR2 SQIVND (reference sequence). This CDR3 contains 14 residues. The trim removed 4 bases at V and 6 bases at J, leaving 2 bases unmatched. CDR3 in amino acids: CASSRGTGDEKLFF. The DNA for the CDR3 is TGTGCCAGTAGTAGGGGGACAGGGGATGAAAAACTGTTTTTT.

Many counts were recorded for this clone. Here the CDR3 DNA reads TGTGCCAGCAGCCAAGAGAGGCCAGGGATGAACACTGAAGCTTTCTTT. It yields the protein CASSQERPGMNTEAFF. The V and J genes are TRBV14 and TRBJ1-1; TRBD1 might be the D (5 bases). CDR1 and CDR2 from the germline V gene are SGHDN and FVKESK. The CDR3 runs to 16 residues. With 0 bases removed from V and 0 bases from J, the gap between germline ends came to 11 bases.

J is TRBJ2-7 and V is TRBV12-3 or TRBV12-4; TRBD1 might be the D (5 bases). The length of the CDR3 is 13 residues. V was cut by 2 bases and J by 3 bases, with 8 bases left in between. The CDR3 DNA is TGTGCCAGCAGTTTAAGCAGGGACTACGAGCAGTACTTC. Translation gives CASSLSRDYEQYF.

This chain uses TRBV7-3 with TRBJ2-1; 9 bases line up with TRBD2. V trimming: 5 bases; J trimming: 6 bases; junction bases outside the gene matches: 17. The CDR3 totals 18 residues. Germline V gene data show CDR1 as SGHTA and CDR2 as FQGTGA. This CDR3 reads CASSAGLSSGRWSNEQFF. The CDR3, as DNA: TGTGCCAGCAGCGCGGGACTAAGTAGCGGGAGATGGTCCAATGAGCAGTTCTTC.

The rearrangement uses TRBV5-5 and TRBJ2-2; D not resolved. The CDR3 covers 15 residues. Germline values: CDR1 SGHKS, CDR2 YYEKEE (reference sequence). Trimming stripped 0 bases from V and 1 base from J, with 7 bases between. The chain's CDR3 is CASSLAPGNTGELFF. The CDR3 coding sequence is TGTGCCAGCAGCTTGGCGCCAGGGAACACCGGGGAGCTGTTTTTT. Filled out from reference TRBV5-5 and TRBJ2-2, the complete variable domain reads DAGVTQSPTHLIKTRGQQVTLRCSPISGHKSVSWYQQVLGQGPQFIFQYYEKEERGRGNFPDRFSARQFPNYSSELNVNALLLGDSALYLCASSLAPGNTGELFFGEGSRLTVL.

Here the CDR3 DNA reads TGTGCCATCAGTGAGTCGAGAGTTACCGGGGAGCTGTTTTTT. As protein: CAISESRVTGELFF. V gene TRBV10-3 combines with J gene TRBJ2-2, with unresolved D. The CDR3 covers 14 residues. The germline V gene has CDR1 ENHRY and CDR2 SYGVKD. Trimming took off 0 bases at V and 5 bases at J, with 7 bases between the two ends.

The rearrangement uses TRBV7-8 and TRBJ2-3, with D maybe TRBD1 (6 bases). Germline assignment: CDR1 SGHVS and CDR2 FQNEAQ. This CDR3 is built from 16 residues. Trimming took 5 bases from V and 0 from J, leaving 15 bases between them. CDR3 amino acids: CASSPWTDASTDTQYF. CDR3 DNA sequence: TGTGCCAGCAGCCCGTGGACAGATGCTAGCACAGATACGCAGTATTTT.

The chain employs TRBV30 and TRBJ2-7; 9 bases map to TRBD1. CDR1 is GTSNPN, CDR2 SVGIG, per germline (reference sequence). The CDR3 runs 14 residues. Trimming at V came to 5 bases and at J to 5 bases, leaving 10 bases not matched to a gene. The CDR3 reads CAWGGDRVVDEQYF. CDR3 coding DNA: TGTGCCTGGGGGGGGGACAGGGTAGTGGACGAGCAGTACTTC.

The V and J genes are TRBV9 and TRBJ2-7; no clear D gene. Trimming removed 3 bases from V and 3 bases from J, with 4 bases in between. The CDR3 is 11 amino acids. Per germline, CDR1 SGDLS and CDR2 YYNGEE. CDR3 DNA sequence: TGTGCCAGCAGCGCGGGCTACGAGCAGTACTTC. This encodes CASSAGYEQYF.